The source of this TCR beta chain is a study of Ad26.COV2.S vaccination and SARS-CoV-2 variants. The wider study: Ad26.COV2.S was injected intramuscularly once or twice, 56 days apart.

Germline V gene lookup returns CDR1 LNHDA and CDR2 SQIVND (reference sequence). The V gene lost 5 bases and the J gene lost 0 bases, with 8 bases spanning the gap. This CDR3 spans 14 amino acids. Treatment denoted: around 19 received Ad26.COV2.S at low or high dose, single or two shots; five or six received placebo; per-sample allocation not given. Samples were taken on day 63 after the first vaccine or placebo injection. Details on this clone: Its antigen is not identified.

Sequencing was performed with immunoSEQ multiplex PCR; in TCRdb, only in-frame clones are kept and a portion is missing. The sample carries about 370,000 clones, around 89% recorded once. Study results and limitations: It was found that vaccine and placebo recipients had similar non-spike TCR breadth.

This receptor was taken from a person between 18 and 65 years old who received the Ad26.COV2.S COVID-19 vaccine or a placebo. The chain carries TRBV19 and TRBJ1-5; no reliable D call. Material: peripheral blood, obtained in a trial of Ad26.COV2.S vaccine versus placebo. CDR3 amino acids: CASSWDSSNQPQHF. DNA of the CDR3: TGTGCCAGTAGTTGGGATAGTAGCAATCAGCCCCAGCATTTT.